What follows are 4 T cell receptor beta chains derived from one specimen sequenced in a study of regulatory T cells in long-lasting Graves disease. Stated time point: persistent/refractory GD, antithyroid drugs over 5 years with positive TRAb. The authors made the TCR library using RNA they extracted from PBMCs. In building TCR beta libraries, iRepertoire HTBI primers were used together with Arm-PCR of CDR3 regions. A single record per CDR3 protein comes from TCRdb applying MiXCR to the multiplex PCR reads. The repertoire holds hundreds of thousands of distinct CDR3 sequences, with roughly 22% as singletons. The specimen comprised peripheral blood mononuclear cells (PBMCs), sampled when the disease was refractory, from a patient treated with antithyroid drugs. These receptors were obtained from a female donor with Graves disease.

The chain has TRBV5-1 and TRBJ2-7; 9 bases are shared with TRBD2. The V gene end was trimmed by 0 bases and the J gene end by 3 bases; junction bases not matched to a gene: 7. The CDR3 extends over 16 amino acids. The germline V gene encodes CDR1 SGHRS and CDR2 YFSETQ. CDR3 amino acids: CASSLDPSGVLYEQYF. DNA for the CDR3: TGCGCCAGCAGCTTGGATCCTAGCGGGGTCCTCTACGAGCAGTACTTC.

The chain is built from TRBV16 and TRBJ1-1, with a tentative D call TRBD1 (5 bases). Germline V lookup: CDR1 KGHSY, CDR2 FQNENV. The CDR3 covers 16 residues. V was cut by 10 bases and J by 6 bases, with 27 bases left in between. Here the CDR3 reads CATYSRDPRTHAEAFF. The CDR3 region has the DNA TGTGCCACCTACTCCCGGGACCCCCGGACGCACGCTGAAGCTTTCTTT. Full variable domain (missing parts from reference TRBV16 and TRBJ1-1): GEEVAQTPKHLVRGEGQKAKLYCAPIKGHSYVFWYQQVLKNEFKFLISFQNENVFDETGMPKERFSAKCLPNSPCSLEIQATKLEDSAVYFCATYSRDPRTHAEAFFGQGTRLTVV.

There are many counts of this clonotype. Sequence at one end of the junction differs from germline and may be a read error. The chain employs TRBV28 and TRBJ1-4, with D perhaps TRBD1 (5 bases). The germline V gene encodes CDR1 MDHEN and CDR2 SYDVKM. This CDR3 is built from 13 residues. CDR3 residues: CASSFGGNEKLFF. CDR3 nucleotide sequence: TGTGCCAGCAGTTTTGGGGGGAATGAGAAACTGTTTTTT.

This clonotype was counted at least ten times. The V call is TRBV29-1, the J call TRBJ2-5; D remains unclear. The V end was cut by 2 bases, the J end by 7 bases, with 8 bases between. This CDR3 is 11 amino acids long. Germline values: CDR1 SQVTM, CDR2 ANQGSEA. CDR3 in DNA: TGCAGCGTTGAAAAAGCAGCGACCCAGTACTTC. This codes for CSVEKAATQYF. Full variable domain (outside the CDR3, taken from reference TRBV29-1 and TRBJ2-5): SAVISQKPSRDICQRGTSLTIQCQVDSQVTMMFWYRQQPGQSLTLIATANQGSEATYESGFVIDKFPISRPNLTFSTLTVSNMSPEDSSIYLCSVEKAATQYFGPGTRLLVL.